These T cell receptor beta chains were read from a single sample in a study of control samples from healthy donors and cancer patients. Measured with immunoSEQ multiplex PCR; TCRdb has only the in-frame clones, and not every one. Of 150,000 to 200,000 clones listed, 91% are singletons. The specimen was blood. Source of these receptors: a woman aged 40 to 55 in good health. Each CDR3 is given without its conserved first and last residue.

V: TRBV18; length: 11; CDR3: ASSPGEREKLF
V: TRBV6-5; length: 11; CDR3: ASSWGRQNIQY
V: TRBV28; length: 10; CDR3: ACRGLGQPQH
V: TRBV3-1/TRBV3-2; length: 15; CDR3: ASSQERAGGVYNEQF
V: TRBV21-1; length: 14; CDR3: ASSRPREGGTDTQY
V: TRBV4-1; length: 12; CDR3: ASSQGRSNTEAF
V: TRBV29-1; length: 13; CDR3: SVEDGHESSLEQY
V: TRBV3-1/TRBV3-2; length: 16; CDR3: ASSQDPWQAFSWNTIY
V: TRBV6-5; length: 10; CDR3: ALTRGRDTQY
V: TRBV19; length: 12; CDR3: ASSIGGGTSPQH
V: TRBV3-1/TRBV3-2; length: 11; CDR3: ASSPVEAPTQY
V: TRBV5-1; length: 11; CDR3: ASSLVADDGYT
V: TRBV10-3; length: 12; CDR3: AINRQGGDNEQF
V: TRBV13; length: 15; CDR3: ASSLGDRRSTNTEAF
V: TRBV11-2; length: 17; CDR3: ASSPRLTGSSSGANVLT
V: TRBV12-3/TRBV12-4; length: 10; CDR3: ASSQNNSPLH
V: TRBV9; length: 13; CDR3: ASSAGDYSNQPQH
V: TRBV9; length: 17; CDR3: ASSGRDSGTGRFGYGYT
V: TRBV18; length: 13; CDR3: ASSPPMGLGTEAF
V: TRBV2; length: 13; CDR3: ASSDPGRQGTEAF
V: TRBV11-2; length: 13; CDR3: ASSLEAPYTDTQY
V: TRBV5-6; length: 9; CDR3: ASSFRGEQY
V: TRBV29-1; length: 13; CDR3: SVGTGGTWSETQY
V: TRBV3-1/TRBV3-2; length: 13; CDR3: ASRTSGGAEETQY
V: TRBV10-2; length: 13; CDR3: ASSESWGSGNTIY
V: TRBV6-2/TRBV6-3; length: 13; CDR3: ASSHRDGGNEKLF
V: TRBV20-1; length: 11; CDR3: SAIDGTNTEAF
V: TRBV5-1; length: 13; CDR3: ASSSGRGGSGEQF
V: TRBV29-1; length: 10; CDR3: SGERRGDTQY
V: TRBV5-4; length: 12; CDR3: ASSLGTGRSGYT